These T cell receptor beta chains were read from a single sample in a study of CD8+ T cells in alopecia areata. TCRdb keeps only in-frame clones here, not all; method: immunoSEQ multiplex PCR. This sample has fewer than 250,000 clones; around 65% occur once, and the top ten carry 4.2%. Sample: CD4+ T cells sorted from blood, taken at week 4, from a patient treated with tofacitinib. These receptors were collected from a human donor with alopecia areata. Both conserved end residues are part of each CDR3. Fields, in order: CDR3 protein, CDR3 DNA, V gene, clone size, J gene, D gene. D genes are given only for firm matches. Size is omitted from some rows. Given values are once, few, many or a class for expanded clones.

CDR3 protein: CASSTTQGSFPHPQHF
CDR3 DNA: TGTGCCAGCAGTACGACGCAGGGGAGCTTCCCTCACCCCCAGCATTTT
V gene: TRBV5-6
clone size: NA
J gene: TRBJ1-5
D gene: NA

CDR3 protein: CSAGTGTEAFF
CDR3 DNA: TGCAGTGCTGGGACAGGGACTGAAGCTTTCTTT
V gene: TRBV20-1
clone size: NA
J gene: TRBJ1-1
D gene: TRBD1

CDR3 protein: CASSFSSEPTGAFF
CDR3 DNA: TGTGCCAGCAGCTTCTCTTCCGAACCGACGGGGGCTTTCTTT
V gene: TRBV7-2
clone size: few
J gene: TRBJ1-1
D gene: NA

CDR3 protein: CAYKWGSTNEKLFF
CDR3 DNA: TGTGCCTACAAGTGGGGGTCAACTAATGAAAAACTGTTTTTT
V gene: TRBV30
clone size: NA
J gene: TRBJ1-4
D gene: NA

CDR3 protein: CASSLGLAGAYNEQFF
CDR3 DNA: TGCGCCAGCAGCTTGGGATTAGCGGGGGCCTACAATGAGCAGTTCTTC
V gene: TRBV5-1
clone size: NA
J gene: TRBJ2-1
D gene: TRBD2

CDR3 protein: CAIRASTGSYGYTF
CDR3 DNA: TGTGCCATCAGGGCATCGACAGGATCCTATGGCTACACCTTC
V gene: TRBV10-3
clone size: NA
J gene: TRBJ1-2
D gene: NA

CDR3 protein: CASSPEQDSPLHF
CDR3 DNA: TGTGCCAGCAGTCCAGAACAGGATTCACCCCTCCACTTT
V gene: TRBV2
clone size: NA
J gene: TRBJ1-6
D gene: NA

CDR3 protein: CSAKRGGGETQYF
CDR3 DNA: TGCAGCGCAAAGCGGGGGGGAGGAGAGACCCAGTACTTC
V gene: TRBV29-1
clone size: NA
J gene: TRBJ2-5
D gene: TRBD2

CDR3 protein: CASSEYTYEQYF
CDR3 DNA: TGTGCCAGCAGTGAATATACCTACGAGCAGTACTTC
V gene: TRBV25-1
clone size: few
J gene: TRBJ2-7
D gene: NA

CDR3 protein: CASSYGGGGVYGYTF
CDR3 DNA: TGTGCCAGCAGTTACGGGGGAGGGGGCGTATATGGCTACACCTTC
V gene: TRBV6-5
clone size: NA
J gene: TRBJ1-2
D gene: TRBD1

CDR3 protein: CASSMRTALNPGNTIYF
CDR3 DNA: TGTGCCAGCAGCATGCGGACAGCTTTAAACCCTGGAAACACCATATATTTT
V gene: TRBV5-6
clone size: NA
J gene: TRBJ1-3
D gene: NA

CDR3 protein: CAWSTGGYEQYF
CDR3 DNA: TGTGCCTGGAGTACAGGGGGCTACGAGCAGTACTTC
V gene: TRBV30
clone size: NA
J gene: TRBJ2-7
D gene: TRBD1

CDR3 protein: CAWNRGGPNEQFF
CDR3 DNA: TGTGCCTGGAATCGGGGGGGCCCGAATGAGCAGTTCTTC
V gene: TRBV30
clone size: NA
J gene: TRBJ2-1
D gene: TRBD2

CDR3 protein: CAWSHFRDMQYF
CDR3 DNA: TGTGCCTGGAGTCACTTTCGAGACATGCAGTACTTC
V gene: TRBV30
clone size: few
J gene: TRBJ2-7
D gene: NA

CDR3 protein: CASSIEGMGTEAFF
CDR3 DNA: TGTGCCAGTAGTATTGAGGGGATGGGCACTGAAGCTTTCTTT
V gene: TRBV19
clone size: few
J gene: TRBJ1-1
D gene: NA

CDR3 protein: CASSLVKESYNEQFF
CDR3 DNA: TGTGCCAGCAGCTTAGTGAAGGAATCCTACAATGAGCAGTTCTTC
V gene: TRBV7-2
clone size: NA
J gene: TRBJ2-1
D gene: NA

CDR3 protein: CAWSKGSGANVLTF
CDR3 DNA: TGTGCCTGGAGTAAAGGCTCTGGGGCCAACGTCCTGACTTTC
V gene: TRBV30
clone size: NA
J gene: TRBJ2-6
D gene: NA

CDR3 protein: CAWSTGAVSQPQHF
CDR3 DNA: TGTGCCTGGAGCACAGGGGCGGTAAGTCAGCCCCAGCATTTT
V gene: TRBV30
clone size: NA
J gene: TRBJ1-5
D gene: TRBD1

CDR3 protein: CASSYRDRGGEKLFF
CDR3 DNA: TGTGCCAGCAGTTACCGGGACAGGGGAGGGGAAAAACTGTTTTTT
V gene: TRBV6-6
clone size: few
J gene: TRBJ1-4
D gene: TRBD1

CDR3 protein: CSVDLRYSGRAFF
CDR3 DNA: TGCAGCGTTGACTTACGATACTCAGGGAGGGCTTTCTTT
V gene: TRBV29-1
clone size: NA
J gene: TRBJ1-1
D gene: NA